This T cell receptor (beta chain) originates from a study of blood T cell repertoires in COVID-19. Across the study: Sources were T cells, B-cell-depleted T cells, or PBMCs; the material itself was cDNA or gDNA.

Assay used: immunoSEQ multiplex PCR; TCRdb lists only in-frame clones, some missing. Here the sample spans 440,000 or so clones, 70% to 90% being singletons. The CDR3 extends over 15 amino acids. Germline V gene sequence: CDR1 KGHSH, CDR2 LQKENI. Trimming pared 0 bases from V and 5 bases from J, leaving 13 bases between. The V gene is TRBV18, the J gene TRBJ1-1; D is uncertain. The sequencing input was peripheral blood. The receptor was derived from a woman aged 40 to 50 with COVID-19, enrolled during active disease. The CDR3 spells CASSPPSGVETEAFF. Here the CDR3 DNA reads TGTGCCAGCTCACCACCGTCCGGGGTTGAAACTGAAGCTTTCTTT.